The clone carrying this T cell receptor (beta chain) appeared once. These data originate in a study of blood T cell repertoires in COVID-19. Looking at the study overall: Acute and convalescent COVID-19 samples came from the United States, Italy and Spain. From T cells, B-cell-depleted T cells, or PBMCs came the material, which was cDNA or gDNA.

Ages ranged from about 18 to 89 years, with residence in about 24 US areas. Donors were grouped by their self-reported clinical history. Germline V lookup: CDR1 LNHDA, CDR2 SQIVND (reference sequence). The V end was cut by 3 bases, the J end by 4 bases, with 13 bases between. The CDR3 totals 16 residues. Repertoires were generated with immunoSEQ multiplex PCR, while TCRdb's copy carries only in-frame clones and drops some. The data contain 200,000 to 300,000 clones, 86% of them singletons. This chain links TRBV19 with TRBJ1-6; tentative D call: TRBD1 (6 bases). The sequencing input was PBMCs or T cells enriched from blood (not recorded which). The receptor was derived from a woman between 18 and 30 years old who had recovered from COVID-19. In DNA form, the CDR3 reads TGTGCCAGTAGTATCTCAGGGGCGAGTTATAATTCACCCCTCCACTTT. Protein product: CASSISGASYNSPLHF.